This TCR beta chain emerged from a study of blood T cell repertoires in COVID-19. Study-wide context: PBMCs, B-cell-depleted T cells, or T cells provided the cDNA or gDNA that made up the material.

As handled by the study authors: Amplification with reference gene primers provided the estimates of nucleated cell counts. The repertoire was sequenced with immunoSEQ multiplex PCR; TCRdb's copy has only in-frame clones and lacks some. The V and J calls and clone size come from that table; D and trimming were worked out from the DNA. The sample gives some 200,000 clones, 85% of which show up once; about 2.4% is in the top ten. The CDR3 loop spans 13 amino acids. V dropped 5 bases and J dropped 7 bases, with 17 bases sitting between them. Per germline, CDR1 GTSNPN and CDR2 SVGIG (reference sequence). Enrolled during active infection, Seattle patients were then followed longitudinally.

What was sequenced was peripheral blood. This sequence originates from a woman aged 70 to 79 with COVID-19, enrolled during active disease. The V gene is TRBV30, the J gene TRBJ1-2, with a possible D match to TRBD1 (5 bases). The CDR3 region is CAWEPGTRGGYTF. The CDR3 nucleotides read TGTGCCTGGGAGCCCGGGACTCGAGGTGGCTACACCTTC.